These 20 T cell receptor beta chains originate from one sample sequenced in a study of beta chain features in type 1 diabetes. Since all of the isolated RNA was reverse transcribed, expressed TCRB transcripts were what got sequenced. Sequenced by immunoSEQ multiplex PCR; TCRdb stores in-frame clones only, minus some. The sample carries under 150,000 clones, 40% to 60% recorded once. The specimen sequenced was Tregs from blood. These receptor sequences come from a man aged 18 to 29 in good health.

V gene TRBV7-2 combines with J gene TRBJ2-5; the D is unclear. This CDR3 spans 13 amino acids. Germline V CDR1 and CDR2: SGHTA, FQGNSA. V was shortened by 5 bases and J by 2 bases, with 9 bases between the two germline ends. CDR3 sequence reads: CASSRGIQETQYF. CDR3 coding DNA: TGTGCCAGCAGCCGCGGAATTCAAGAGACCCAGTACTTC. The whole variable domain, remainder taken from reference TRBV7-2 and TRBJ2-5, is GAGVSQSPSNKVTEKGKDVELRCDPISGHTALYWYRQSLGQGLEFLIYFQGNSAPDKSGLPSDRFSAERTGGSVSTLTIQRTQQEDSAVYLCASSRGIQETQYFGPGTRLLVL.

This clone occurred a few times. The chain employs TRBV6-1 and TRBJ2-5; D might be TRBD1 (5 bases). The CDR3 is 15 amino acids. Germline V gene lookup returns CDR1 MNHNS and CDR2 SASEGT. V lost 3 bases, J lost 2 bases, and 13 bases lay in between. The CDR3 loop reads CASSEAGFVQETQYF. The CDR3 coding sequence is TGTGCCAGCAGTGAGGCAGGGTTCGTACAAGAGACCCAGTACTTC.

This clone has more than one count but fewer than ten. The chain recombines TRBV30 with TRBJ2-1; TRBD2 is a possible D gene (6 bases). Germline V gene lookup returns CDR1 GTSNPN and CDR2 SVGIG (reference sequence). The CDR3 is 14 amino acids. Trimming pared 5 bases from V and 7 bases from J, leaving 18 bases between. CDR3 DNA sequence: TGTGCCTGGGCGGACTACCCGAGAGGTAATGAGCAGTTCTTC. Translated, it gives CAWADYPRGNEQFF.

The V call is TRBV4-3, the J call TRBJ2-3; 7 bases map to TRBD2. The V segment lost 6 bases and the J segment 4 bases; nucleotides outside the gene matches: 10. Per the germline V gene, CDR1 is LGHNA and CDR2 is YSLEER. This CDR3 is 15 amino acids long. The CDR3 loop is CASRLAVLSADTQYF. The CDR3 bases are TGCGCCAGCAGGCTAGCGGTCCTTAGCGCAGATACGCAGTATTTT.

This clone was seen only a few times. The chain employs TRBV14 and TRBJ2-1, with 7 nucleotides matching TRBD2. Germline trimming cut 0 bases from V and 4 bases from J; bases unmatched to any gene: 9. Per the germline V gene, CDR1 is SGHDN and CDR2 is FVKESK. The CDR3 sequence is 17 residues long. The CDR3 spells CASSQDYTASGYNEQFF. CDR3 bases: TGTGCCAGCAGCCAAGATTATACGGCTAGCGGTTACAATGAGCAGTTCTTC. Full variable domain (rest looked up from reference TRBV14 and TRBJ2-1): EAGVTQFPSHSVIEKGQTVTLRCDPISGHDNLYWYRRVMGKEIKFLLHFVKESKQDESGMPNNRFLAERTGGTYSTLKVQPAELEDSGVYFCASSQDYTASGYNEQFFGPGTRLTVL.

The chain combines TRBV28 with TRBJ2-3; 8 bases match TRBD1. The V gene's germline CDR1 is MDHEN and CDR2 SYDVKM. This CDR3 spans 13 amino acids. With 6 bases clipped from V and 1 base from J, the junction kept 0 bases outside the gene matches. CDR3 sequence reads: CASRGQGTDTQYF. CDR3 sequence (DNA): TGTGCCAGCAGGGGACAGGGCACAGATACGCAGTATTTT.

This clone has only a few counts. The rearrangement links TRBV15 to TRBJ1-4; 7 bases line up with TRBD1. Losses at the gene ends were 4 bases for V and 6 bases for J; bases not matched to a gene: 14. Per the germline V gene, CDR1 is LNHNV and CDR2 is YYDKDF (reference sequence). This CDR3 is built from 17 residues. CDR3 coding DNA: TGTGCCACCAGCACTCACCCGGGACAGAGGCAACATGAAAAACTGTTTTTT. This translates into CATSTHPGQRQHEKLFF. Looking up the rest from reference TRBV15 and TRBJ1-4 gives the full variable domain: DAMVIQNPRYQVTQFGKPVTLSCSQTLNHNVMYWYQQKSSQAPKLLFHYYDKDFNNEADTPDNFQSRRPNTSFCFLDIRSPGLGDTAMYLCATSTHPGQRQHEKLFFGSGTQLSVL.

This chain links TRBV27 with TRBJ2-7; 9 bases are a match to TRBD1. J was trimmed by 8 bases and V by 2 bases; bases with no gene match: 7. This CDR3 region has 14 residues. Germline V gene data show CDR1 as MNHEY and CDR2 as SMNVEV (reference sequence). The CDR3 loop reads CASSLGTGLVKQYF. Written as DNA, the CDR3 is TGTGCCAGCAGTTTAGGGACAGGGCTGGTGAAGCAGTACTTC.

The J gene is TRBJ2-1, the V gene TRBV2; the match to TRBD2 covers 8 bases. CDR1 is SNHLY, CDR2 FYNNEI, per germline. This CDR3 contains 16 residues. With 5 bases clipped from V and 10 bases from J, the junction kept 16 bases outside the gene matches. The CDR3 coding sequence is TGTGCCAGCAGTAGTTGGGGTAGCGGGACGTTTGGGGAGCAGTTCTTC. It translates to CASSSWGSGTFGEQFF. The variable domain in full, completed from reference TRBV2 and TRBJ2-1, reads EPEVTQTPSHQVTQMGQEVILRCVPISNHLYFYWYRQILGQKVEFLVSFYNNEISEKSEIFDDQFSVERPDGSNFTLKIRSTKLEDSAMYFCASSSWGSGTFGEQFFGPGTRLTVL.

The chain recombines TRBV18 with TRBJ2-3; D call uncertain. This CDR3 has 13 amino acids. Germline CDR1 KGHSH, CDR2 LQKENI. Trimming left V 2 bases short and J 1 base short, with 4 bases between. The CDR3 loop is CASSPSGTDTQYF. CDR3 nucleotides: TGTGCCAGCTCACCATCCGGCACAGATACGCAGTATTTT.

This clone showed up just a few times. The gene calls are TRBV7-2 and TRBJ1-4; D might be TRBD1 (6 bases). V gave up 3 bases and J gave up 5 bases, with 10 bases separating them. CDR1 is SGHTA and CDR2 is FQGNSA in the germline V gene. This CDR3 comprises 14 residues. The CDR3 loop is CASSFTGINEKLFF. The CDR3 nucleotides are TGTGCCAGCAGCTTCACAGGGATCAATGAAAAACTGTTTTTT.

The J gene is TRBJ2-5, the V gene TRBV6-1; 7 bases are a match to TRBD1. The V and J ends lost 11 bases and 4 bases, in that order; junction bases with no gene match: 7. Germline CDR1 MNHNS, CDR2 SASEGT. This CDR3 is built from 12 residues. The CDR3 DNA is TGTGCCGGGGGACAGACCCGAGAGACCCAGTACTTC. This gives the protein CAGGQTRETQYF.

In this sample, this clone turned up a few times. The chain couples TRBV30 to TRBJ1-4; D is uncertain. The germline V gene has CDR1 GTSNPN and CDR2 SVGIG (reference sequence). V lost 4 bases and J 5 bases, leaving 17 bases between the germline ends. This CDR3 is 15 amino acids long. The CDR3, as DNA: TGTGCCTGGATTTCCCCTCACACGGGGAATGAAAAACTGTTTTTT. It yields the protein CAWISPHTGNEKLFF.

CDR3 protein: CASRSSQGDVRNQPQHF. The CDR3, as DNA: TGTGCCAGTAGGTCAAGTCAGGGGGACGTACGTAATCAGCCCCAGCATTTT. The rearrangement uses TRBV19 and TRBJ1-5, with 7 bases matching TRBD1. Unmatched junction bases numbered 15, after V lost 6 bases and J lost 4 bases. Per the germline V gene, CDR1 is LNHDA and CDR2 is SQIVND (reference sequence). This CDR3 has 17 amino acids.

Details on this clone: The sample holds other DNA sequences that translate to the same CDR3. The genes are TRBV5-1 and TRBJ1-1; perhaps TRBD1 as D (5 bases). The germline V gene has CDR1 SGHRS and CDR2 YFSETQ. V was cut by 2 bases and J by 4 bases, with 9 bases left in between. The CDR3 runs 13 residues. The CDR3 region has the DNA TGCGCCAGCAGCTTTCAGGGTGGCACTGAAGCTTTCTTT. It is translated as CASSFQGGTEAFF. Filled out from reference TRBV5-1 and TRBJ1-1, the complete variable domain reads KAGVTQTPRYLIKTRGQQVTLSCSPISGHRSVSWYQQTPGQGLQFLFEYFSETQRNKGNFPGRFSGRQFSNSRSEMNVSTLELGDSALYLCASSFQGGTEAFFGQGTRLTVV.

The V call is TRBV28, the J call TRBJ2-2, with 10 bases identical to TRBD2. Germline-derived CDR1 and CDR2 are MDHEN and SYDVKM. Trimming cost V 5 bases and J 5 bases; bases outside gene matches: 11. The CDR3 sequence is 17 residues long. The CDR3, as DNA: TGTGCCAGCAGTGGCCTCCCTAGCGGGAGAAAGACCGGGGAGCTGTTTTTT. It translates to CASSGLPSGRKTGELFF.

The chain couples TRBV19 to TRBJ2-3; no definite D call. Germline-derived CDR1 and CDR2 are LNHDA and SQIVND (reference sequence). The CDR3 loop spans 12 amino acids. Between the trimmed V and J ends, which lost 3 bases and 2 bases, there was a span of 3 bases. The CDR3 sequence is CASSIFTDTQYF. CDR3 coding DNA: TGTGCCAGTAGTATCTTCACAGATACGCAGTATTTT. The full variable domain, with the rest looked up from reference TRBV19 and TRBJ2-3, is DGGITQSPKYLFRKEGQNVTLSCEQNLNHDAMYWYRQDPGQGLRLIYYSQIVNDFQKGDIAEGYSVSREKKESFPLTVTSAQKNPTAFYLCASSIFTDTQYFGPGTRLTVL.

The chain carries TRBV7-2 and TRBJ2-3, with D possibly being TRBD2 (5 bases). This CDR3 has 17 amino acids. Trimming cost V 4 bases and J 1 base, with 18 bases left between them. Germline values: CDR1 SGHTA, CDR2 FQGNSA. Here the CDR3 DNA reads TGTGCCAGCAGCTACCGCCTTGGCGGGCCGCGCACAGATACGCAGTATTTT. Its protein product is CASSYRLGGPRTDTQYF. The whole variable domain, filled in from reference TRBV7-2 and TRBJ2-3, reads GAGVSQSPSNKVTEKGKDVELRCDPISGHTALYWYRQSLGQGLEFLIYFQGNSAPDKSGLPSDRFSAERTGGSVSTLTIQRTQQEDSAVYLCASSYRLGGPRTDTQYFGPGTRLTVL.

The chain links TRBV7-9 to TRBJ2-7; D gene uncertain. CDR3 length: 13 amino acids. Between the trimmed V and J ends, which lost 2 bases and 2 bases, there was a span of 7 bases. CDR1 is SEHNR, CDR2 FQNEAQ, per germline (reference sequence). The CDR3: CASSLPQTYEQYF. Written as DNA, the CDR3 is TGTGCCAGCAGCTTACCCCAGACCTACGAGCAGTACTTC. Full variable domain (rest looked up from reference TRBV7-9 and TRBJ2-7): DTGVSQNPRHKITKRGQNVTFRCDPISEHNRLYWYRQTLGQGPEFLTYFQNEAQLEKSRLLSDRFSAERPKGSFSTLEIQRTEQGDSAMYLCASSLPQTYEQYFGPGTRLTVT.

Comment on this clone: An end of the junction differs from the germline gene, which may be a read error. This chain connects TRBV7-7 to TRBJ2-1; D remains unclear. CDR1 and CDR2 (germline): SSHAT, FNYEAQ (reference sequence). This CDR3 region has 13 residues. CDR3 DNA sequence: TGTGCTAGCAGCTTAGCCGGCGCGGATGAGCAGTTCTTC. Residues: CASSLAGADEQFF.